This section outlines one T cell receptor (beta chain) sequence together with its context. This CDR3 spans 18 amino acids. Germline values: CDR1 MNHEY, CDR2 SVGEGT. Trimming removed 6 bases at V and 4 bases at J, with 25 bases between. This record comes from a study of blood T cell repertoires in COVID-19. Sequenced by immunoSEQ multiplex PCR; TCRdb stores in-frame clones only, minus some. The sample lists 150,000 to 200,000 clones, 70% to 90% seen once, with about 0.77% in the top ten. Source material: PBMCs or T cells enriched from blood (not recorded which). The genes are TRBV6-2 or TRBV6-3 and TRBJ1-5; D remains unclear. The receptor comes from a woman in her late teens or twenties who had recovered from COVID-19. The CDR3 nucleotides are TGTGCCAGCAGCCACGGAATGGGTCGGGCTTCGGGAAATCAGCCCCAGCATTTT. The encoded protein is CASSHGMGRASGNQPQHF.